This record looks at one T cell receptor (beta chain) sequence and its context. Antigen unknown. PCR used 60 Vbeta primers and 13 Jbeta primers. The method was immunoSEQ multiplex PCR; TCRdb's version includes in-frame clones alone and lacks a portion of them. The sample records about 200,000 clones, 65% to 80% being singletons. The source of the sample is a study of cytomegalovirus exposure and HLA in healthy donors. Overall study results and limits: Reportedly, TCR beta sequences accurately predicted HLA-A and HLA-B alleles in most subjects. V- and J-gene trimming in TCR beta was tied to a missense DCLRE1C variant by an analysis performed later. In vitro checks showed that three CMV-associated chains really do target CMV antigens. Analyses of presence and absence presupposed an approximately uniform sequencing depth across donors.

With 7 bases removed from V and 0 bases from J, the gap between germline ends came to 15 bases. Germline CDR1 reads MNHEY; CDR2 reads SVGAGI. The length of the CDR3 is 15 residues. V usage is TRBV6-5 and J usage is TRBJ1-1, with a possible D match to TRBD1 (5 bases). This TCR was recovered from a man between 50 and 59 years old in good health and CMV-seronegative. The material sequenced was PBMCs. The CDR3 here is CASTLSGGVNTEAFF. In nucleotides, the CDR3 is TGTGCCAGCACCTTAAGCGGGGGGGTGAACACTGAAGCTTTCTTT.